The rows below give T cell receptor beta chains drawn from one sample of a study of post-analysis software for immune sequencing data. TCRdb reprocessed the PCR reads via MiXCR and lists one record per CDR3 protein. The data hold 500,000 to 600,000 distinct CDR3 sequences, with 44% observed a single time. Sequencing input: blood. All receptors come from a girl aged 10 to 17 with multiple sclerosis. CDR3s include the opening cysteine and the closing phenylalanine or tryptophan. A D gene is named only where the DNA matches it firmly. A row's size may be missing; if present it is once, few, many or a size class.

V gene	D gene	J gene	CDR3 length	clone size	CDR3 protein	CDR3 DNA
TRBV12-3/TRBV12-4	.	TRBJ1-2	16	.	CASSSRGHRANYGYTF	TGTGCCAGCAGTTCCAGGGGACACCGAGCTAACTATGGCTACACCTTC
TRBV14	.	TRBJ2-7	13	.	CASRPGLSDEQYF	TGTGCCAGCAGACCAGGGCTGAGCGACGAGCAGTACTTC
TRBV29-1	.	TRBJ2-5	14	.	CSGQGPLAGETQYF	TGCAGCGGACAAGGACCGCTTGCGGGGGAGACCCAGTACTTC
TRBV5-4	.	TRBJ2-5	14	once	CASSLPLPNNEQYF	TGTGCCAGCAGCTTGCCACTACCGAACAATGAGCAGTACTTC
TRBV4-2	.	TRBJ2-1	14	.	CASSQKRGDPEQFF	TGTGCCAGCAGCCAAAAGAGGGGGGATCCCGAGCAGTTCTTC
TRBV7-9	TRBD2	TRBJ2-1	12	.	CASSRGSHEQFF	TGTGCCAGTTCTCGCGGGAGTCATGAGCAGTTCTTC
TRBV3-1	.	TRBJ1-1	14	few	CASSQNQGNTEAFF	TGTGCCAGCAGCCAAAATCAGGGGAACACTGAAGCTTTCTTT
TRBV12-3/TRBV12-4	.	TRBJ1-2	15	.	CASSRELTTIYGYTF	TGTGCCAGCAGCCGGGAGCTAACAACTATCTATGGCTACACCTTC
TRBV7-6	TRBD2	TRBJ2-5	15	.	CASSLELADQETQYF	TGTGCCAGCAGCTTAGAACTAGCGGATCAAGAGACCCAGTACTTC
TRBV7-2	TRBD1	TRBJ2-5	14	.	CASSQRTGGETQYF	TGTGCCAGCAGCCAGAGGACAGGCGGAGAGACCCAGTACTTC
TRBV5-5	.	TRBJ2-2	14	once	CASSWSTLTGELFF	TGTGCCAGCAGCTGGAGTACTTTAACCGGGGAGCTGTTTTTT
TRBV29-1	TRBD1	TRBJ2-7	15	few	CSVAWRTGGAGEQYF	TGCAGCGTTGCATGGAGGACAGGGGGCGCGGGAGAGCAGTACTTC
TRBV10-3	.	TRBJ2-7	14	.	CAISDAGVRYEQYF	TGTGCCATCAGTGACGCCGGGGTACGATACGAGCAGTACTTC
TRBV12-3/TRBV12-4	.	TRBJ2-5	14	.	CASSLAGGRAEQYF	TGTGCCAGCAGTTTAGCGGGAGGCAGGGCAGAGCAGTACTTC
TRBV3-1	.	TRBJ2-1	12	.	CASSQVRGKQFF	TGTGCCAGCAGCCAAGTGCGGGGTAAGCAGTTCTTC
TRBV3-1	.	TRBJ2-1	12	once	CASSDGKGEQFF	TGTGCCAGTAGCGACGGGAAGGGTGAGCAGTTCTTC
TRBV7-9	.	TRBJ1-1	15	.	CASSLVVGGPPRAFF	TGTGCCAGCAGCTTAGTGGTAGGGGGACCGCCAAGAGCTTTCTTT
TRBV12-3/TRBV12-4	.	TRBJ1-1	14	.	CASRLMAGVTRTFF	TGTGCCAGCAGACTTATGGCCGGAGTTACGAGAACTTTCTTT
TRBV18	.	TRBJ2-1	12	.	CASSPDTGGQFF	TGTGCCAGCTCACCCGACACAGGAGGCCAGTTCTTC
TRBV7-2	.	TRBJ2-1	14	few	CASSLGRISYEQFF	TGTGCCAGCAGCTTAGGGCGGATTTCATATGAGCAGTTCTTC
TRBV10-3	TRBD1	TRBJ1-4	15	.	CAISEGGQAAEKLFF	TGTGCCATCAGTGAGGGGGGACAGGCCGCCGAAAAACTGTTTTTT
TRBV28	.	TRBJ2-7	15	once	CASRWGGQGSYEQYF	TGTGCCAGCAGGTGGGGGGGGCAGGGGTCCTACGAGCAGTACTTC
TRBV10-3	.	TRBJ1-2	14	few	CAIWAGINDYGYTF	TGTGCCATCTGGGCAGGGATCAACGACTACGGCTACACCTTC
TRBV5-1	.	TRBJ2-7	14	.	CACSEQVSSYEQYF	TGCGCCTGCAGCGAACAGGTGTCCTCCTACGAGCAGTACTTC
TRBV20-1	.	TRBJ2-3	15	.	CSASPPFLESDTQYF	TGCAGTGCCAGCCCTCCCTTCCTTGAATCAGATACGCAGTATTTT
TRBV10-1	.	TRBJ2-3	13	.	CASGSLSTDTQYF	TGCGCCAGCGGATCCCTCAGCACAGATACGCAGTATTTT
TRBV10-3	TRBD2	TRBJ2-1	13	many	CAISPGTNNEQFF	TGTGCCATCAGTCCAGGGACTAATAATGAGCAGTTCTTC
TRBV29-1	.	TRBJ2-6	15	.	CSVEQGPSGANVLTF	TGCAGCGTTGAGCAGGGACCCTCTGGGGCCAACGTCCTGACTTTC
TRBV20-1	.	TRBJ2-7	15	.	CSAPVLDKGSYEQYF	TGCAGTGCCCCTGTGCTGGACAAGGGCTCCTACGAGCAGTACTTC
TRBV12-3/TRBV12-4	TRBD1	TRBJ2-7	13	few	CASTGQGAGEQYF	TGTGCCAGCACGGGACAGGGGGCGGGCGAGCAGTACTTC
TRBV4-1	TRBD1	TRBJ2-1	13	.	CASSQALGTGEFF	TGCGCCAGCAGCCAAGCCCTAGGGACAGGGGAGTTCTTC
TRBV7-2	.	TRBJ1-2	14	.	CASSPRNPIEGYTF	TGTGCCAGCAGCCCCCGCAATCCAATAGAGGGCTACACCTTC
TRBV5-1	.	TRBJ2-7	14	.	CASSPHRAFNEQYF	TGCGCCAGCAGCCCCCACAGGGCGTTCAACGAGCAGTACTTC
TRBV11-3	TRBD2	TRBJ2-1	16	.	CASSARTSGSYNEQFF	TGTGCCAGCAGCGCAAGGACTAGCGGGAGCTACAATGAGCAGTTCTTC
TRBV11-2	TRBD1	TRBJ1-1	15	few	CASSLNKGANTEAFF	TGTGCCAGCAGCCTAAACAAGGGGGCGAACACTGAAGCTTTCTTT
TRBV12-3/TRBV12-4	.	TRBJ2-1	14	few	CASSLGLQVDEQFF	TGTGCCAGCAGTTTAGGACTGCAAGTGGATGAGCAGTTCTTC
TRBV5-1	.	TRBJ2-5	14	.	CASSLNRMQETQYF	TGCGCCAGCAGCTTGAATCGGATGCAAGAGACCCAGTACTTC
TRBV5-6	.	TRBJ2-3	16	.	CASSSEWGSSTDTQYF	TGTGCCAGCAGCTCGGAATGGGGGAGTAGCACAGATACGCAGTATTTT
TRBV20-1	.	TRBJ2-4	13	many	CSARGDAKNIQYF	TGCAGTGCTAGGGGGGACGCCAAAAACATTCAGTACTTC